What follows are 20 T cell receptor beta chains derived from one specimen sequenced in a study of TIL therapy for anti-PD-1-resistant metastatic lung cancer. Time point given: pre-treatment sample, taken before nivolumab and TIL therapy. Tumor tissue came from excised metastases, mostly pleural nodules or supraclavicular lymph nodes. Sequencing used immunoSEQ v3. TCRdb's copy holds only in-frame clones and misses some; the assay was immunoSEQ multiplex PCR. The sample carries about 48,000 clones, approximately 70% recorded once. The sequenced sample was tumor tissue, obtained at baseline. The receptors stem from a person between 30 and 79 years old with non-small cell lung cancer.

By frequency in the sample, this clone is medium-sized. V is TRBV6-5 and J is TRBJ1-2; D may be TRBD1 (5 bases). In germline, CDR1 is MNHEY, CDR2 SVGAGI. V was shortened by 6 bases and J by 3 bases, with 11 bases between the two germline ends. CDR3 length: 13 residues. CDR3 bases: TGTGCCAGCAGCCCCTTGGGGGACTATGGCTACACCTTC. Protein: CASSPLGDYGYTF.

This clone was counted only a few times. The V and J genes are TRBV5-1 and TRBJ1-4; D call uncertain. The germline V gene has CDR1 SGHRS and CDR2 YFSETQ. This CDR3 contains 15 residues. Trimming removed 4 bases at V and 4 bases at J, with 14 bases between. As DNA, the CDR3 is TGCGCCAGCAGCCCCGGAGCAGTCGATAATGAAAAACTGTTTTTT. Translation gives CASSPGAVDNEKLFF.

The table lists this clone with a count of one. The gene calls are TRBV6-5 and TRBJ2-3; possibly TRBD1 or TRBD2 for D (7 bases each). With 7 bases removed from V and 3 bases from J, the gap between germline ends came to 17 bases. The CDR3 is made up of 15 amino acids. CDR1 is MNHEY and CDR2 is SVGAGI in the germline V gene. CDR3 loop: CASTRGGSGTDTQYF. CDR3 sequence (DNA): TGTGCCAGCACCAGGGGGGGAAGTGGGACAGATACGCAGTATTTT.

The rearrangement uses TRBV19 and TRBJ2-3; perhaps TRBD1 as D (6 bases). This CDR3 is 16 amino acids long. V was cut by 2 bases and J by 3 bases, with 15 bases left in between. Germline V gene sequence: CDR1 LNHDA, CDR2 SQIVND (reference sequence). The CDR3 protein is CASSIRTAQWTDTQYF. The CDR3 bases are TGTGCCAGTAGTATAAGGACAGCACAATGGACAGATACGCAGTATTTT.

The chain uses TRBV14 and TRBJ1-2; unclear D gene. This CDR3 region has 14 residues. Germline V gives CDR1 SGHDN, CDR2 FVKESK. V shed 0 bases and J shed 4 bases, with 9 bases lying between them. CDR3 nucleotides: TGTGCCAGCAGCCAAGAGGGGTGGCTCTATGGCTACACCTTC. This encodes CASSQEGWLYGYTF.

CDR3 in amino acids: CASCLRGGATNTGELFF. DNA for the CDR3: TGCGCCTCCTGTTTACGCGGGGGGGCAACGAACACCGGGGAGCTGTTTTTT. J is TRBJ2-2 and V is TRBV5-1, with 9 bases fitting TRBD2. This CDR3 contains 17 residues. Germline V lookup: CDR1 SGHRS, CDR2 YFSETQ. V gave up 10 bases and J gave up 0 bases; unmatched junction bases: 13.

To note about this clone: The junction departs from the called germline gene at one end, perhaps through a read error. This chain links TRBV19 with TRBJ2-7; D is possibly TRBD1 (6 bases). From germline, CDR1 is LNHDA and CDR2 SQIVND (reference sequence). The CDR3 consists of 14 residues. The CDR3 DNA sequence: TGTGCCAGTAGTCTAGACAGGAGAGTCTACGAGCAGTACTTC. It translates to CASSLDRRVYEQYF.

The V call is TRBV5-6, the J call TRBJ2-1, with TRBD2 matching 16 bases. This CDR3 has 18 amino acids. Looked up from germline, CDR1 is SGHDT and CDR2 is YYEEEE. V lost 3 bases to trimming and J lost 7 bases; unmatched junction nucleotides: 10. CDR3 DNA sequence: TGTGCCAGCAGCTCCGCGGGGTTGGGACTAGCGGGAGGGAATGAGCAGTTCTTC. Its protein product is CASSSAGLGLAGGNEQFF.

The chain has TRBV10-1 and TRBJ2-3; TRBD2 is a possible D gene (6 bases). Germline-derived CDR1 and CDR2 are WNHNN and SYGVQD (reference sequence). Trimming took off 5 bases at V and 4 bases at J, with 10 bases between the two ends. The CDR3 sequence is 13 residues long. CDR3 coding DNA: TGCGCCAGCAGTATGGCTAGCGCAGATACGCAGTATTTT. Translating it yields CASSMASADTQYF.

V is TRBV10-1 and J is TRBJ2-1; the D is unclear. V shed 6 bases and J shed 5 bases, with 11 bases lying between them. The V gene's germline CDR1 is WNHNN and CDR2 SYGVQD (reference sequence). This CDR3 region has 13 residues. The CDR3 nucleotides read TGCGCCAGCAGAGAAGGCCCCAACAATGAGCAGTTCTTC. Protein product: CASREGPNNEQFF.

This clone was recorded a few times. The chain has TRBV5-1 and TRBJ2-1; D is undetermined. This CDR3 spans 14 amino acids. The germline CDR1 and CDR2 sequences are SGHRS and YFSETQ. Trimming pared 4 bases from V and 0 bases from J, leaving 8 bases between. For the CDR3, the DNA is TGCGCCAGCAGCCCCCAGTCCTCCTACAATGAGCAGTTCTTC. Residues: CASSPQSSYNEQFF.

This clone was observed once. CDR3 bases: TGCGCCAGCAGCCGCGGGGGAGGTGACCATGAGCAGTTCTTC. The encoded protein is CASSRGGGDHEQFF. The chain combines TRBV5-1 with TRBJ2-1; TRBD2 aligns across 7 bases. The germline V gene encodes CDR1 SGHRS and CDR2 YFSETQ. The V segment lost 4 bases and the J segment 8 bases; nucleotides outside the gene matches: 9. The CDR3 is 14 amino acids.

This chain links TRBV6-6 with TRBJ2-7; 12 bases agree with TRBD1. This CDR3 is built from 16 residues. J was trimmed by 2 bases and V by 5 bases; bases with no gene match: 7. The germline V gene has CDR1 MNHNY and CDR2 SVGAGI (reference sequence). The CDR3 reads CASSPPGQGATYEQYF. The CDR3 DNA follows: TGTGCCAGCAGTCCACCGGGACAGGGGGCAACCTACGAGCAGTACTTC.

The genes are TRBV5-4 and TRBJ2-7; D unresolved. There are 15 residues in the CDR3. V was trimmed by 2 bases and J by 3 bases, leaving 15 bases between them. Germline V CDR1 and CDR2: SGHNT, YYREEE (reference sequence). CDR3 protein: CASSFTPPGDYEQYF. The CDR3 DNA sequence: TGTGCCAGCAGCTTCACTCCGCCGGGCGACTACGAGCAGTACTTC.

The rearrangement uses TRBV4-1 and TRBJ2-5, with D uncertain. The V end lost 1 base, the J end lost 5 bases, and 2 bases lay between the germline ends. Germline-derived CDR1 and CDR2 are MGHRA and YSYEKL. This CDR3 is built from 11 residues. The CDR3 region is CASSQAETQYF. The CDR3 DNA is TGCGCCAGCAGCCAAGCGGAGACCCAGTACTTC.

The chain couples TRBV6-6 to TRBJ2-3; D is perhaps TRBD1 (6 bases). This CDR3 has 14 amino acids. Germline CDR1 is MNHNY and CDR2 is SVGAGI (reference sequence). V shed 6 bases and J shed 2 bases, with 12 bases lying between them. This CDR3 is CASSRQAFTDTQYF. Here the CDR3 DNA reads TGTGCCAGCAGCCGACAGGCGTTCACAGATACGCAGTATTTT.

V is TRBV6-1 and J is TRBJ1-1, with no clear D. The germline V and J ends were trimmed by 2 bases and 5 bases, with 3 bases remaining between them. The CDR3 contains 11 residues. CDR1 and CDR2 from the germline V gene are MNHNS and SASEGT. The CDR3 nucleotides are TGTGCCAGCAGTGAAAGGACTGAAGCTTTCTTT. Amino acid sequence: CASSERTEAFF.

V and J are TRBV14 and TRBJ1-6; D is undetermined. The germline V gene has CDR1 SGHDN and CDR2 FVKESK. V lost 6 bases and J 1 base, leaving 10 bases between the germline ends. The CDR3 totals 15 residues. The CDR3 protein is CASSRGGSYNSPLHF. CDR3 nucleotides: TGTGCCAGCAGTCGGGGAGGGTCCTATAATTCACCCCTCCACTTT.

The rearrangement joins TRBV7-8 to TRBJ1-1; the D gene is possibly TRBD1 (5 bases). Germline values: CDR1 SGHVS, CDR2 FQNEAQ. The V gene lost 3 bases and the J gene lost 1 base, with 6 bases spanning the gap. The CDR3 loop spans 13 amino acids. The chain's CDR3 is CASSFGGNTEAFF. CDR3 DNA sequence: TGTGCCAGCAGCTTTGGGGGGAACACTGAAGCTTTCTTT.

The chain couples TRBV11-3 to TRBJ2-3; unclear D gene. The V gene lost 7 bases and the J gene lost 4 bases, with 6 bases spanning the gap. The length of the CDR3 is 11 residues. Germline V gene lookup returns CDR1 SGHNT and CDR2 YENEEA. The CDR3 here is CASTVSDTQYF. CDR3 sequence (DNA): TGTGCCAGCACCGTTTCAGATACGCAGTATTTT.